The next 29 T cell receptor beta chains were all read from a single sample in a study of T cell repertoires in cytomegalovirus infection. Their cognate antigens are unknown. TCRdb analysed the reads with MiXCR anew, one entry per CDR3 protein. The data show just under 500,000 distinct CDR3 sequences, with 30% to 40% seen just once and roughly a sixth held by the top ten. Sequenced material: cultured PBMCs, taken from culture after CMV antigen stimulation. All receptors come from a human donor in good health (CMV status not recorded). Some clones in this sample may be carry-over from other donors' samples.

This clonotype was picked up a small number of times. This chain connects TRBV12-3 or TRBV12-4 to TRBJ2-3; possibly TRBD1 for D (5 bases). V lost 8 bases, J lost 0 bases, and 18 bases lay in between. The CDR3 has 16 residues. The DNA of the CDR3 is TGTGCCAGCCTAAGACAGCTCCGGCGAAGCACAGATACGCAGTATTTT. The encoded protein is CASLRQLRRSTDTQYF.

The chain joins TRBV11-2 to TRBJ1-2; D may be TRBD1 (5 bases). The germline V and J ends were trimmed by 2 bases and 5 bases, with 15 bases remaining between them. This CDR3 has 15 residues. Looked up from germline, CDR1 is SGHAT and CDR2 is FQNNGV. The CDR3 sequence is CASSLSGGVWYGYTF. Here the CDR3 DNA reads TGTGCCAGCAGCTTATCCGGGGGGGTTTGGTATGGCTACACCTTC.

Worth noting for this clonotype: Germline and junction disagree at one end, which may indicate a read error. The chain combines TRBV4-3 with TRBJ2-5; 7 positions agree with TRBD1. The CDR3 totals 13 residues. Germline V gene lookup returns CDR1 LGHNA and CDR2 YSLEER. CDR3 bases: TGCGCCAGCAGCCCAACAGGGGCGGAAACCCGGTACTTC. Protein sequence: CASSPTGAETRYF.

The CDR3 DNA reads as TGTGCCAGCAGCGAGCTAGCCGCGGAGACCCAGTACTTC. Its protein is CASSELAAETQYF. This rearrangement joins TRBV7-2 to TRBJ2-5, with D possibly being TRBD2 (5 bases). This CDR3 is built from 13 residues. The V end lost 5 bases, the J end lost 5 bases, and 12 bases lay between the germline ends. Germline values: CDR1 SGHTA, CDR2 FQGNSA.

V usage is TRBV7-9 and J usage is TRBJ1-1; a weak D match, TRBD1 (5 bases). Germline assignment: CDR1 SEHNR and CDR2 FQNEAQ (reference sequence). V was clipped by 3 bases and J by 7 bases, with 12 bases between them. The CDR3 sequence is 13 residues long. In DNA form, the CDR3 reads TGTGCCAGCAGCTTGGGGGGTGGGGTTGAAGCTTTCTTT. Amino acid sequence: CASSLGGGVEAFF.

The genes are TRBV10-3 and TRBJ1-6; the D is unclear. Trimming left V 5 bases short and J 3 bases short, with 14 bases between. Germline lookup yields CDR1 ENHRY and CDR2 SYGVKD. The CDR3 covers 16 residues. The CDR3 loop reads CAISRGLRGYNSPLHF. CDR3 in DNA: TGTGCCATCAGTCGGGGTCTCCGGGGCTATAATTCACCCCTCCACTTT.

This clonotype showed up many times. The chain joins TRBV7-2 to TRBJ2-7; possibly TRBD2 for D (5 bases). Germline V gene lookup returns CDR1 SGHTA and CDR2 FQGNSA. This CDR3 contains 13 residues. V lost 2 bases, J lost 5 bases, and 10 bases lay in between. The CDR3 DNA reads as TGTGCCAGCAGCTTATTGCGGGCAAACGAGCAGTACTTC. Amino acid sequence: CASSLLRANEQYF.

The chain uses TRBV24-1 and TRBJ1-5; possible D gene TRBD1, 6 bases. The V end lost 9 bases, the J end lost 3 bases, and 14 bases lay between the germline ends. This CDR3 comprises 14 residues. Looked up from germline, CDR1 is KGHDR and CDR2 is SFDVKD. The CDR3 region is CATQNTGFNQPQHF. CDR3 coding DNA: TGTGCCACCCAGAACACAGGGTTCAATCAGCCCCAGCATTTT.

The V and J genes are TRBV4-1 and TRBJ1-1; D might be TRBD1 (5 bases). This CDR3 has 15 residues. V was cut by 3 bases and J by 3 bases, with 14 bases left in between. The V gene's germline CDR1 is MGHRA and CDR2 YSYEKL. The chain's CDR3 is CASSHSGRGDTEAFF. As DNA, the CDR3 is TGCGCCAGCAGCCATTCAGGGAGAGGGGACACTGAAGCTTTCTTT.

This clonotype was counted a few times. J is TRBJ2-7 and V is TRBV6-6; tentatively, D is TRBD1 (6 bases). V gave up 0 bases and J gave up 4 bases, with 10 bases separating them. Germline loops: CDR1 MNHNY, CDR2 SVGAGI (reference sequence). The CDR3 loop spans 14 amino acids. In nucleotides, the CDR3 is TGTGCCAGCAGTTACTCGGCAGGGGTGTACGAGCAGTACTTC. Residues: CASSYSAGVYEQYF.

This clonotype came up a few times. The chain has TRBV12-3 or TRBV12-4 and TRBJ1-1; D not certain. Between the trimmed V and J ends, which lost 1 base and 7 bases, there was a span of 7 bases. The CDR3 is 12 amino acids. CDR3 nucleotide sequence: TGTGCCAGCAGTTTAGTACGTATTGAAGCTTTCTTT. Encoded protein: CASSLVRIEAFF.

The sample holds many counts of this clonotype. J is TRBJ2-3 and V is TRBV7-2; D could derive from TRBD1 or TRBD2 (6 bases each). Germline V gene sequence: CDR1 SGHTA, CDR2 FQGNSA. The CDR3 covers 14 residues. V lost 8 bases, J lost 6 bases, and 18 bases lay in between. CDR3 amino acids: CASGRGLGGDTQYF. The CDR3 DNA follows: TGTGCCAGCGGACGGGGGCTCGGAGGTGATACGCAGTATTTT.

This clonotype was seen a handful of times. This chain joins TRBV6-2 or TRBV6-3 and TRBJ2-2, with D perhaps matching TRBD2 (5 bases). The CDR3 extends over 16 amino acids. Looked up from germline, CDR1 is MNHEY and CDR2 is SVGEGT. Trimming cost V 2 bases and J 7 bases, with 17 bases left between them. CDR3 sequence (DNA): TGTGCCAGCAGTTACGAAGGTCGGAATAGCGACGGGGAGCTGTTTTTT. As protein: CASSYEGRNSDGELFF.

In its sample, this clonotype was seen a few times. As DNA, the CDR3 is TGTGCCAGCGAATATACAGGGGCTAATGAGCAGTTCTTC. Encoded protein: CASEYTGANEQFF. This chain uses TRBV2 with TRBJ2-1, with 7 bases aligning to TRBD1. Per the germline V gene, CDR1 is SNHLY and CDR2 is FYNNEI. V shed 8 bases and J 7 bases; nucleotides not matched to a gene: 8. CDR3 size: 13 residues.

The V call is TRBV20-1, the J call TRBJ1-5, with D perhaps TRBD1 (5 bases). Trimming removed 6 bases from V and 5 bases from J, with 17 bases in between. The CDR3 runs 14 residues. Germline lookup yields CDR1 DFQATT and CDR2 SNEGSKA (reference sequence). This chain's CDR3 is CSAPPGGIDQPQHF. CDR3 DNA: TGCAGTGCCCCCCCCGGGGGGATCGATCAGCCCCAGCATTTT.

This clonotype was seen a handful of times. The rearrangement links TRBV14 to TRBJ2-5, with a weak D call TRBD2 (6 bases). The CDR3 is 14 residues long. V gave up 2 bases and J gave up 2 bases, with 9 bases separating them. Looked up from germline, CDR1 is SGHDN and CDR2 is FVKESK. Here the CDR3 DNA reads TGTGCCAGCAGCCAAACTGGGACTCAAGAGACCCAGTACTTC. As protein: CASSQTGTQETQYF.

V usage is TRBV6-1 and J usage is TRBJ2-3; D is uncertain. The germline CDR1 and CDR2 sequences are MNHNS and SASEGT. The CDR3 contains 14 residues. Trimming shortened V by 2 bases and J by 4 bases, and 10 bases separated the two germline ends. CDR3 amino acids: CASSERSSPDTQYF. The CDR3 DNA sequence: TGTGCCAGCAGTGAACGTTCGAGTCCAGATACGCAGTATTTT.

This clonotype was counted between two and nine times. The CDR3 DNA reads TGTGCCAGCACCAACCTAGCGGGAGCGGGGCACAATGAGCAGTTCTTC. This translates into CASTNLAGAGHNEQFF. The rearrangement uses TRBV6-1 and TRBJ2-1; 10 bases line up with TRBD2. With 7 bases clipped from V and 5 bases from J, the junction kept 11 bases outside the gene matches. The CDR3 contains 16 residues. Per the germline V gene, CDR1 is MNHNS and CDR2 is SASEGT.

The chain links TRBV7-3 to TRBJ1-6; possible D gene TRBD1, 6 bases. The CDR3 is made up of 12 amino acids. Per the germline V gene, CDR1 is SGHTA and CDR2 is FQGTGA. V was clipped by 6 bases and J by 10 bases, with 10 bases between them. The chain's CDR3 is CASSLTGSPLHF. The CDR3, as DNA: TGTGCCAGCAGTCTGACAGGATCACCCCTCCACTTT.

This chain connects TRBV11-2 to TRBJ2-7; TRBD2 agrees at 10 bases. There are 16 residues in the CDR3. Unmatched junction bases numbered 7, after V lost 0 bases and J lost 5 bases. Germline CDR1 reads SGHAT; CDR2 reads FQNNGV. This CDR3 is CASSLELAGGKNEQYV. The CDR3 DNA is TGTGCCAGCAGCTTAGAGTTAGCGGGAGGTAAAAACGAGCAGTACGTC.

For the CDR3, the DNA is TGTGCCAGTAGTATAGATCTGGGGGCTAGCTCGAGTGGGGCCTACAATGAGCAGTTCTTC. This encodes CASSIDLGASSSGAYNEQFF. V and J are TRBV19 and TRBJ2-1, with TRBD1 as a possible D gene (6 bases). The CDR3 covers 20 residues. V lost 0 bases, J lost 2 bases, and 23 bases lay in between. From germline, CDR1 is LNHDA and CDR2 SQIVND (reference sequence).

The chain has TRBV18 and TRBJ2-5, with D perhaps matching TRBD2 (6 bases). CDR1 KGHSH and CDR2 LQKENI come from the germline V gene. Trimming removed 0 bases from V and 5 bases from J, with 13 bases in between. The CDR3 has 15 amino acids. For the CDR3, the DNA is TGTGCCAGCTCACCACCGACGCCGGAGGGCGAGACCCAGTACTTC. Amino acids: CASSPPTPEGETQYF.

This clonotype was seen a handful of times. The V gene is TRBV12-3 or TRBV12-4, the J gene TRBJ2-3; 9 bases are a match to TRBD1. This CDR3 has 16 amino acids. After removal of 6 bases from V and 3 bases from J, the junction contained 10 bases not matched to a gene. This chain's CDR3 is CASSLPGTGMTDTQYF. CDR3 coding DNA: TGTGCCAGCAGCCTACCCGGGACAGGGATGACAGATACGCAGTATTTT.

This clonotype was detected only a few times. The V and J genes are TRBV4-3 and TRBJ2-2; D possibly corresponds to TRBD1 (6 bases). V was cut by 2 bases and J by 5 bases, with 15 bases left in between. CDR1 and CDR2 (germline): LGHNA, YSLEER. The CDR3 consists of 16 residues. CDR3 sequence: CASSQTIPGATGELFF. CDR3 sequence (DNA): TGCGCCAGCAGCCAAACGATCCCAGGGGCAACCGGGGAGCTGTTTTTT.

V and J are TRBV24-1 and TRBJ1-2, with D tentatively TRBD1 (6 bases). From germline, CDR1 is KGHDR and CDR2 SFDVKD. The CDR3 length is 15 residues. V was pared by 7 bases and J by 6 bases, with 20 bases between. The CDR3 protein is CATRKQGNRKDGYTF. DNA of the CDR3: TGTGCCACCAGAAAGCAGGGGAATCGCAAAGATGGCTACACCTTC.

CDR3 bases: TGTGCCAGCAGCCAAGGGGAAAGGCTCCAGTACTTC. Its translation is CASSQGERLQYF. The chain has TRBV3-1 and TRBJ2-5; D is unresolved. Germline lookup yields CDR1 LGHDT and CDR2 YNNKEL (reference sequence). Trimming shortened V by 1 base and J by 10 bases, and 10 bases separated the two germline ends. This CDR3 comprises 12 residues.

This clonotype was counted a few times. The chain combines TRBV7-2 with TRBJ2-5; TRBD1 might be the D (5 bases). The CDR3 covers 14 residues. Trimming shortened V by 5 bases and J by 5 bases, and 15 bases separated the two germline ends. Germline lookup yields CDR1 SGHTA and CDR2 FQGNSA. CDR3 amino acids: CASSPYRSRETQYF. The CDR3 DNA is TGTGCCAGCAGCCCCTACAGGAGTAGGGAGACCCAGTACTTC.

V and J are TRBV5-6 and TRBJ2-1, with 15 bases aligning to TRBD2. V shed 3 bases, J shed 7 bases, and the junction held 8 bases outside the gene matches. The germline CDR1 and CDR2 sequences are SGHDT and YYEEEE. This CDR3 has 17 residues. CDR3 protein: CASSSPGTSGRLNEQFF. CDR3 nucleotides: TGTGCCAGCAGCTCGCCGGGGACTAGCGGGAGGCTAAATGAGCAGTTCTTC.

This clonotype appeared a few times. The chain joins TRBV27 to TRBJ2-7, with 7 bases aligning to TRBD2. Looked up from germline, CDR1 is MNHEY and CDR2 is SMNVEV (reference sequence). The V segment lost 4 bases and the J segment 8 bases; nucleotides outside the gene matches: 8. This CDR3 has 13 residues. The chain's CDR3 is CASSSRTRVQQYV. The CDR3 nucleotides are TGTGCCAGCAGTTCAAGGACTAGGGTTCAGCAGTACGTC.